This TCR beta chain came from a study of T cells after posttransplantation cyclophosphamide. Trimming removed 2 bases from V and 7 bases from J; junction bases left unmatched: 5. The CDR3 sequence is 14 residues long. This clone has a handful of counts. The protocol was immunoSEQ multiplex PCR, while the TCRdb copy is restricted to in-frame clones and leaves out a portion. The sample shows about 34,000 clones, none of them appearing just once. The rearrangement uses TRBV12-3 or TRBV12-4 and TRBJ2-1, with 7 bases identical to TRBD1. This receptor was obtained from a woman between 45 and 60 years old in good health and a related stem cell transplant donor. The source material was PBMCs. The DNA of the CDR3 is TGTGCCAGCAGTTTACGGGACAGTAAAAATGAGCAGTTCTTC. It is translated as CASSLRDSKNEQFF.